This T cell receptor beta chain was observed in a study of regulatory T cells in long-lasting Graves disease. This clonotype was observed a handful of times. The time point is: newly diagnosed GD, antithyroid drugs for less than 3 months. The TCR library used RNA extracted from PBMCs. According to the study, TCR beta libraries were built with iRepertoire HTBI primers and CDR3-region Arm-PCR. TCRdb used MiXCR to reprocess the multiplex PCR reads, holding one entry per CDR3 protein. Of a few hundred thousand distinct CDR3 sequences in the sample, approximately 15% were seen once. The CDR3 is 15 residues long. Per the germline V gene, CDR1 is LNHDA and CDR2 is SQIVND (reference sequence). With 5 bases clipped from V and 3 bases from J, the junction kept 6 bases outside the gene matches. The data also belong to a second study, concerning T cells in Graves' hyperthyroidism and ophthalmopathy.

This specimen consisted of peripheral blood mononuclear cells (PBMCs), obtained at new diagnosis, from a patient treated with antithyroid drugs. The origin of this receptor is a woman in her 40s with Graves disease. This chain uses TRBV19 with TRBJ2-4; 8 bases map to TRBD2. The CDR3 region is CASSPGRANKNIQYF. In nucleotides, the CDR3 is TGTGCCAGTAGTCCCGGGAGGGCGAACAAAAACATTCAGTACTTC.